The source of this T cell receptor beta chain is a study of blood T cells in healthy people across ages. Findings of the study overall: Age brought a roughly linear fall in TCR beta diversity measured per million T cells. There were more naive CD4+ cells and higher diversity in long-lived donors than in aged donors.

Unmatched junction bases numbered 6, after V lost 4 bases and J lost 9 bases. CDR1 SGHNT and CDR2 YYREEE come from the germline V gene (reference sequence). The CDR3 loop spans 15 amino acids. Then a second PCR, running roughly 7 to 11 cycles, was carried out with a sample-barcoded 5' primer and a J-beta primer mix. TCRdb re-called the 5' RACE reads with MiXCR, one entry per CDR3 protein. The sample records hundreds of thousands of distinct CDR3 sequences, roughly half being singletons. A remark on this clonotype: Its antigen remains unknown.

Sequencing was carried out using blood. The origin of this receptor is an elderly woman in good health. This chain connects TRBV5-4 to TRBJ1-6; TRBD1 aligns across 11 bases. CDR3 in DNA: TGTGCCAGCAGCCTTCGGGACAGGGGGACTTCACCCCTCCACTTT. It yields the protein CASSLRDRGTSPLHF.